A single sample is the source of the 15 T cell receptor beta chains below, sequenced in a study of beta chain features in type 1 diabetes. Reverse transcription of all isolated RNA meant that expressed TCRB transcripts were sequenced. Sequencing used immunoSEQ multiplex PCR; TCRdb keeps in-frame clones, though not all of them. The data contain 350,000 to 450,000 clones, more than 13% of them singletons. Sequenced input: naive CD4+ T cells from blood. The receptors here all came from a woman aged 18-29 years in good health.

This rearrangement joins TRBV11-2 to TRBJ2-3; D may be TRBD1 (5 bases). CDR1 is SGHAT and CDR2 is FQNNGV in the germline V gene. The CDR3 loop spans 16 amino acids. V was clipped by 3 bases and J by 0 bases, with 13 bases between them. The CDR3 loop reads CASSFGAHLSTDTQYF. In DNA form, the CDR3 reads TGTGCCAGCAGCTTTGGGGCCCACTTAAGCACAGATACGCAGTATTTT.

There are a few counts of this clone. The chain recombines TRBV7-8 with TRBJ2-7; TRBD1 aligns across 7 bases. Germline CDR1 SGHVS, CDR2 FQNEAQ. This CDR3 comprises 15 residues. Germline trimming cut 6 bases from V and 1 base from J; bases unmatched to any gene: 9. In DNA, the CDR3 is TGTGCCAGCAGACCCGGACAGGCCGCTTCCTACGAGCAGTACTTC. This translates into CASRPGQAASYEQYF.

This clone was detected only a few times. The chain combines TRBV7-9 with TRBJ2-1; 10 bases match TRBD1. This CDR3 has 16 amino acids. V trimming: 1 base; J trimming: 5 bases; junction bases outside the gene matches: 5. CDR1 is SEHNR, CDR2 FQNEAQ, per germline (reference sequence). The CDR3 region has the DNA TGTGCCAGCAGCTTAGGAGACAGGGGGCTCCACAATGAGCAGTTCTTC. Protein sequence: CASSLGDRGLHNEQFF.

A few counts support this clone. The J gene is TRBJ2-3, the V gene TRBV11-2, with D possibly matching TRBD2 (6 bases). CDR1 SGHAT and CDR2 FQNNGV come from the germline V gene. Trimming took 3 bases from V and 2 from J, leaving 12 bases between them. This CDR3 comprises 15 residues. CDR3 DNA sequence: TGTGCCAGCAGCTTTCCGGGACTCCTCACAGATACGCAGTATTTT. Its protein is CASSFPGLLTDTQYF.

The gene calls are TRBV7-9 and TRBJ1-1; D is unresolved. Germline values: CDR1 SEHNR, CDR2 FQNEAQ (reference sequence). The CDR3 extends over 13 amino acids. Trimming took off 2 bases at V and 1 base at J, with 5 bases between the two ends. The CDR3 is CASSLLGNTEAFF. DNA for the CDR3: TGTGCCAGCAGCTTACTCGGGAACACTGAAGCTTTCTTT.

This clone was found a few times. The CDR3: CASSGRGRGLGYEQFF. In DNA form, the CDR3 reads TGTGCCAGCAGCGGTAGGGGTCGGGGACTAGGCTATGAGCAGTTCTTC. The rearrangement uses TRBV7-2 and TRBJ2-1; 8 bases map to TRBD2. CDR3 length: 16 residues. Trimming removed 5 bases from V and 8 bases from J; junction bases left unmatched: 14. CDR1 SGHTA and CDR2 FQGNSA come from the germline V gene. Full variable domain (outside the CDR3, taken from reference TRBV7-2 and TRBJ2-1): GAGVSQSPSNKVTEKGKDVELRCDPISGHTALYWYRQSLGQGLEFLIYFQGNSAPDKSGLPSDRFSAERTGGSVSTLTIQRTQQEDSAVYLCASSGRGRGLGYEQFFGPGTRLTVL.

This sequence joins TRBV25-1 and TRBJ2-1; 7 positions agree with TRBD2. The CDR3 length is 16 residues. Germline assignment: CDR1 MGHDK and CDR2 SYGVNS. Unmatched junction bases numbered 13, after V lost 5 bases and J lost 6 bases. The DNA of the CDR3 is TGTGCCAGCAGTCCTCAGACTAGCATCAGGGCCAATGAGCAGTTCTTC. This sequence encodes CASSPQTSIRANEQFF.

The CDR3 bases are TGTGCCACTCTCTGTCAGGGGTCAGAGTTTAGCACAGATACGCAGTATTTT. Its translation: CATLCQGSEFSTDTQYF. This sequence joins TRBV21-1 and TRBJ2-3; TRBD1, the table's D call, was not compared with the DNA. TRBV21-1 is designated a pseudogene. The CDR3 has 17 amino acids.

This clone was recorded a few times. The CDR3: CASSPFRDRGETQYF. CDR3 nucleotide sequence: TGTGCCAGCTCACCCTTCCGGGACAGGGGAGAGACCCAGTACTTC. The rearrangement links TRBV18 to TRBJ2-5; 10 bases are shared with TRBD1. Germline CDR1 and CDR2: KGHSH and LQKENI. The ends lost 3 bases at V and 4 bases at J; junction bases unmatched: 5. This CDR3 has 15 amino acids.

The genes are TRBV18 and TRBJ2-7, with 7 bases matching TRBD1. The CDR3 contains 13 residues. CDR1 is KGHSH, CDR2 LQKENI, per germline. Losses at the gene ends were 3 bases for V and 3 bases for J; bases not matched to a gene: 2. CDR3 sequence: CASSPGQNYEQYF. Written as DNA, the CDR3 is TGTGCCAGCTCACCGGGACAGAACTACGAGCAGTACTTC.

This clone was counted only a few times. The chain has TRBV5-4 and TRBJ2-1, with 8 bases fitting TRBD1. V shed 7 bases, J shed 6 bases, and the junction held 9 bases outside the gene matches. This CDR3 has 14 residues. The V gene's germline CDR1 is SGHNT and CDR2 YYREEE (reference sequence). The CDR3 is CASASLGQGNEQFF. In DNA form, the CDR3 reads TGTGCCAGCGCCTCACTAGGACAGGGCAATGAGCAGTTCTTC.

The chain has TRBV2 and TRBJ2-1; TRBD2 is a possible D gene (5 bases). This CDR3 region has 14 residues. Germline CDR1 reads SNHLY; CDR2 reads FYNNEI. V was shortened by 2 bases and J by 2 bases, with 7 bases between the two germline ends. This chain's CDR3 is CASSERGTYNEQFF. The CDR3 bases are TGTGCCAGCAGTGAACGGGGAACCTACAATGAGCAGTTCTTC.

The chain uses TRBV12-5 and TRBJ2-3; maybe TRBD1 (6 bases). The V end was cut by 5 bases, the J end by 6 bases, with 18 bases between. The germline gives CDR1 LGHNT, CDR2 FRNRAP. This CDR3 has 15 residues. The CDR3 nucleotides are TGTGCTAGTGGTCCAGGACAGTTAGTATCGGATACGCAGTATTTT. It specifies CASGPGQLVSDTQYF.

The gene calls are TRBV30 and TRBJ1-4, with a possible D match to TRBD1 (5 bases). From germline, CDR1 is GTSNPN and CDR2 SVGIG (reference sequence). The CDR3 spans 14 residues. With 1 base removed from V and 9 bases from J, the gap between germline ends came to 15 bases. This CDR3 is CAWSGPKTAKKLFF. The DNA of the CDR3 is TGTGCCTGGAGTGGGCCAAAGACAGCGAAAAAACTGTTTTTT.

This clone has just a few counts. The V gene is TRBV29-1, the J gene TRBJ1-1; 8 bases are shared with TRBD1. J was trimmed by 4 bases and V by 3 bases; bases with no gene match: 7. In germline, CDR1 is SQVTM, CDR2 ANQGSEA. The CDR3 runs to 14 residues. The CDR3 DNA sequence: TGCAGCGTTGATGCACAGGGGGGAGTCACTGAAGCTTTCTTT. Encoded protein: CSVDAQGGVTEAFF.